This TCR beta chain is from a study of blood T cells in healthy people across ages (dated by TCRdb to the mid-2010s). The study in broad terms: Template switching captured roughly one uniquely barcoded TCR beta cDNA molecule per two T cells in model experiments. Two additional independent replicas of 1 million unique cDNA reads from the same blood draw were analyzed for two donors (one aged 18 to 30 and one aged 80 or older). To avoid experimental bias, donors of different ages were distributed randomly across sequencing lanes. The donors were divided into four age groups: young (average approximately 16 years), middle-aged (about 39), aged (around 67) and long-lived (nearly 85). To track age-related changes in TCR beta repertoire diversity, the study relied on deep sequencing normalized with unique cDNA molecular identifiers.

A note on this clonotype: The antigen it recognizes is unknown. Per-base qualities were not stored, and no clone one base away is much larger.

Library preparation used 5' RACE. The sequencer listed for this sample is Illumina HiSeq 2500. A second PCR of about 7 to 12 cycles was performed with a sample-barcoded 5' primer and a J-beta primer mix. A unique molecular identifier was introduced onto each TCR beta cDNA molecule by a template-switch 5' adaptor carrying 12 random nucleotides. Each sample yielded at least 2.5 million CDR3-containing paired-end reads. First-strand cDNA was synthesized from all RNA with the Mint cDNA synthesis kit, primed by a TRBC-specific oligonucleotide. After uracil-DNA glycosylase treatment, a first 18-cycle PCR used universal primers M1SS and BC2_uni_R on all cDNA. The paper's processing steps were these. For normalization, 1 million high-quality reads were randomly selected from each sample, with every read carrying a distinct molecular identifier. Reads with shared molecular identifiers were discarded instead of being binned into consensus sequences. CDR3 identification, clonotype clustering and error correction used MiTCR with a Q25 quality threshold and the strictest error-elimination algorithm. A nonparametric unseen species model using Euler transformation provided a lower-bound estimate of total TCR beta diversity. The public reads were reanalyzed by TCRdb: fastp trimming at Q25, MiXCR alignment, in-frame beta chains only. One record per CDR3 amino acid sequence lists the most common genes and DNA. The V and J calls and clone size are TCRdb's, not the authors'. This sample gives about 580,000 distinct CDR3 sequences in total; around half of them show up just once. The ten biggest clones cover just under 25% of the sample.

The full study reports these points: The CMV infection status of donors was not known, potentially confounding age-related changes in expanded clonotypes. The long-lived group showed more naive CD4+ T cells, fewer expanded clones and increased TCR diversity than the aged group, suggesting age selection. Estimates of total diversity from one million sequenced T cells were regarded as lower bounds and underestimates. Observed TCR beta diversity per million T cells fell roughly linearly with age, and a significant reduction was already apparent by age approximately 40. A strong correlation was found between observed TCR beta diversity and the percentage of naive T cells measured by flow cytometry. Conclusive comparison of naive and antigen-experienced compartments was prevented by the profiling of bulk unsorted PBMCs.

The 39 donors, aged roughly 6 to 95 years, were systemically healthy Caucasian individuals from Russia. Around 9.9 milliliters of peripheral blood were collected from each donor into EDTA-treated Vacutainer tubes. Ficoll-Paque density-gradient centrifugation was used to isolate PBMCs, with at least 6.5 million per sample. Total RNA was extracted from PBMCs with Trizol reagent, with at least 5.5 micrograms obtained per sample. The percentages of naive CD45RAhigh/CD27high T cells were determined by flow cytometry on a PBMC aliquot from every donor. Ends trimmed: V by 4 bases, J by 0 bases; bases unmatched to a gene: 13. The CDR3, from cysteine to phenylalanine, totals 20 residues. Only the CDR3 region is kept as DNA, spanning 60 bases read in frame from base 1. CDR1 and CDR2 are read off the germline V gene as SGHTA and FQGNSA.

The sequence joins TRBV7-2 to TRBJ2-4, with TRBD2 identical over 12 junction bases. Sequenced material: blood. This clonotype originated in a man older than 75 in good health. CDR3 sequence: CASSSLRVSSGGVAKNIQYF. The nucleotide sequence is given as TGTGCCAGCAGCTCTCTGAGGGTGTCTAGCGGGGGGGTAGCCAAAAACATTCAGTACTTC.